The rows below give T cell receptor beta chains drawn from one sample of a study of cytomegalovirus exposure and HLA in healthy donors. TCRdb's copy holds only in-frame clones and misses some; the assay was immunoSEQ multiplex PCR. The sample contains some 80,000 clones, roughly 80% of which appear only once. The sample taken for sequencing was PBMCs. These TCRs come from a man aged 50-59 years in good health and CMV-seronegative. Each CDR3 is given with its conserved first and last residue. Each record gives: CDR3 DNA, CDR3 protein, CDR3 length, D gene, V gene, J gene, clone size. D genes are given only for firm matches. A row's size may be missing; if present it is once, few, many or a size class.

TGTGCCAGCAGCTTAGGAGGGTCTAATGAAAAACTGTTTTTT	CASSLGGSNEKLFF	14	-	TRBV7-2	TRBJ1-4	-
TGTGCCAGCAGCGCCGACATCTACGAGCAGTACTTC	CASSADIYEQYF	12	-	TRBV5-6	TRBJ2-7	-
TGTGCCAGCAGTGGGGCAGGGGTGAATCAGCCCCAGCATTTT	CASSGAGVNQPQHF	14	-	TRBV2	TRBJ1-5	-
TGTGCCAGCAGTACCCCCGGCAGGGGAAAGTACGAGCAGTACTTC	CASSTPGRGKYEQYF	15	-	TRBV6-1	TRBJ2-7	once
TGTGCCAGTAGTATAGGGACAGGGGGTTTCCAGTACTTC	CASSIGTGGFQYF	13	TRBD1	TRBV19	TRBJ2-7	-
TGTGCCAGCAGCTCAGACAGGGTTTCGGATACGCAGTATTTT	CASSSDRVSDTQYF	14	TRBD1	TRBV5-4	TRBJ2-3	-
TGTGCCAGCAGCGGGGGGGGGACAGGGGTCTACGAGCAGTACTTC	CASSGGGTGVYEQYF	15	TRBD1	TRBV5-6	TRBJ2-7	-
TGTGCCAGCAGTTTTATACAGGGCTATTCCTACGAGCAGTACTTC	CASSFIQGYSYEQYF	15	-	TRBV28	TRBJ2-7	-
TGTGCCAGCAGCCCCTCTTCAGGGGCAGGTAATGAAAAACTGTTTTTT	CASSPSSGAGNEKLFF	16	-	TRBV9	TRBJ1-4	-
TGTGCCAGCAGCGCCACAGGGGATGGAAACACCATATATTTT	CASSATGDGNTIYF	14	TRBD1	TRBV9	TRBJ1-3	-
TGTGCCAGCAGCTCCCACAGGTTATCTGGGGCCAACGTCCTGACTTTC	CASSSHRLSGANVLTF	16	-	TRBV5-6	TRBJ2-6	-
TGTGCTAGCAGTACGGGTGTCAATTCACCCCTCCACTTT	CASSTGVNSPLHF	13	-	TRBV7-7	TRBJ1-6	-
TGCGCCAGCAGCCAAGTTCCACAGGGTTACGAGCAGTACTTC	CASSQVPQGYEQYF	14	-	TRBV4-1	TRBJ2-7	few
TGCGCCAGCAGCCAAGATATGGACAGGCTTGCGGACATAGGTAACGCAGGTACGCAGTATTTT	CASSQDMDRLADIGNAGTQYF	21	TRBD1	TRBV4-1	TRBJ2-3	-
TGTGCCAGCAGCTTGACGGGGAACACTGAAGCTTTCTTT	CASSLTGNTEAFF	13	-	TRBV7-3	TRBJ1-1	-
TGTGCCAGCAGCCGAACTAGCGGGGGGGCCGGGGAGCTGTTTTTT	CASSRTSGGAGELFF	15	TRBD2	TRBV7-6	TRBJ2-2	-
TGTGCCAGCAGTGGGGACAGGGTATTTGAAAAACTGTTTTTT	CASSGDRVFEKLFF	14	TRBD1	TRBV6-1	TRBJ1-4	-
TGTGCCAGCAGTTCCTATGGACAGGTGAGGACTGAAGCTTTCTTT	CASSSYGQVRTEAFF	15	TRBD1	TRBV6-5	TRBJ1-1	-
TGTGCCAGCAGTGACAGGGGGGGGTCCTACGAGCAGTACTTC	CASSDRGGSYEQYF	14	TRBD1	TRBV7-6	TRBJ2-7	-
TGTGCCAGCAGTCGCCAGGGATTATTGAACACTGAAGCTTTCTTT	CASSRQGLLNTEAFF	15	-	TRBV6-6	TRBJ1-1	few
TGTGCCAGCAGCACCGGGACTAGTGGCGAGACCCAGTACTTC	CASSTGTSGETQYF	14	TRBD2	TRBV7-3	TRBJ2-5	-
TGTGCCAGCAGCTTAGACGGTATCGGACAGGGGAGTGAAGCTTTCTTT	CASSLDGIGQGSEAFF	16	TRBD1	TRBV7-2	TRBJ1-1	-
TGTGCCAGCAGTTCCCGGACAGGGTGGGATGAAAAACTGTTTTTT	CASSSRTGWDEKLFF	15	TRBD1	TRBV28	TRBJ1-4	few
TGTGCCAGCAGTAACCGGGACTTCCCCTACGAGCAGTACTTC	CASSNRDFPYEQYF	14	-	TRBV27	TRBJ2-7	-
TGCGCCAGCAGCTTGGATGTTAGCAGGGGGGCCTTTCCCCCAGATACGCAGTATTTT	CASSLDVSRGAFPPDTQYF	19	-	TRBV5-1	TRBJ2-3	-
TGTGCCAGTAGTATACTCCCGGGACAGGGACACTATGGCTACACCTTC	CASSILPGQGHYGYTF	16	TRBD1	TRBV19	TRBJ1-2	-
TGCGCCAGCAGCCCTGGACAGGGAGGGGTCACTGAAGCTTTCTTT	CASSPGQGGVTEAFF	15	TRBD1	TRBV5-1	TRBJ1-1	-
TGTGCCAGCAGGCCTCCAGGGGGTGGTTCACCCCTCCACTTT	CASRPPGGGSPLHF	14	TRBD1	TRBV6-5	TRBJ1-6	-
TGTGCCAGCAGCGAATCGGGACAGTGGGAAAAACTGTTTTTT	CASSESGQWEKLFF	14	TRBD1	TRBV11-2	TRBJ1-4	-
TGTGCCAGCAGTCGACAGGGCAGCGGCTACACCTTC	CASSRQGSGYTF	12	TRBD1	TRBV6-5	TRBJ1-2	-
TGTGCCAGTAGTATAGATGGCGGACAGCACTCTGGAAACACCATATATTTT	CASSIDGGQHSGNTIYF	17	-	TRBV19	TRBJ1-3	-
TGTGCCAGCAGCAGGGACAGGATGTCCGGGGAGCTGTTTTTT	CASSRDRMSGELFF	14	TRBD1	TRBV2	TRBJ2-2	-